This T cell receptor (beta chain) was recovered during a study of quantifying T cell responses using KT2 cells. Across the whole study: RNA was reverse transcribed with TCR alpha and beta constant-region primers. The second PCR was a qPCR stopped at a predetermined fluorescence threshold. The T4 ligation step was estimated to exceed 9% efficiency under optimum conditions.

The cDNA 3' end received a ligated oligonucleotide with a UMI. An equimolar mix of RC1.1 and RC1.2 primed the beta chain across TRBC1 and TRBC2. Via MiXCR, TCRdb re-called the UMI-ligation and nested PCR reads, giving one row per CDR3 protein. This sample has 40,000 or so distinct CDR3 sequences, with about 17% found just once. Known numbers of the T cell clone KT2 were added to PBMC. V dropped 1 base and J dropped 2 bases, with 12 bases sitting between them. This CDR3 has 16 residues. Per the germline V gene, CDR1 is MNHEY and CDR2 is SVGEGT. The chain has TRBV6-2 or TRBV6-3 and TRBJ2-1; no clear D. This receptor was taken from a human donor. Material for sequencing was PBMCs spiked with cells of the T cell clone KT2. The chain's CDR3 is CASSYWEDWTYNEQFF. The CDR3 nucleotides are TGTGCCAGCAGTTACTGGGAAGACTGGACCTACAATGAGCAGTTCTTC.